Below, 25 T cell receptor beta chains from the same sample are listed, as sequenced in a study of shared clonotypes between healthy human individuals (dated by TCRdb to the early 2020s). The library was built by means of the immunoSEQ multiplex PCR assay. What TCRdb holds here is the immuneACCESS table cut down to in-frame rearrangements. Part of the clones is not present; checked against another copy, under half of the missing clones reflect an unresolved V gene, and the others are unexplained. Within this sample are over 2 million clones, with roughly 95% of them counted one time only. The ten largest clones represent around 1.1% of the sample. CD8 naive samples were CD45RO-negative cells positively selected for CCR7, giving a CD45RA+CCR7+ population that excluded TemRA cells. The sample was naive CD8+ T cells sorted from blood. This specimen's cell subset or site label, per the study, means: CD45RA+CCR7+. The receptors stem from a man aged 18 to 35 in good health.

This sequence joins TRBV29-1 and TRBJ2-2; D is undetermined. This CDR3 has 13 amino acids. Per germline, CDR1 SQVTM and CDR2 ANQGSEA. V shed 4 bases and J shed 2 bases, with 8 bases lying between them. CDR3 in DNA: TGCAGCGTTGTGAACTTAAACACCGGGGAGCTGTTTTTT. Translated: CSVVNLNTGELFF.

This chain connects TRBV10-3 to TRBJ2-1; 8 nucleotides match TRBD2. The CDR3 contains 12 residues. Germline CDR1 is ENHRY and CDR2 is SYGVKD. The junction had 6 bases not matched to a gene; V was cut back by 11 bases and J by 6 bases. CDR3 sequence: CAVSLAANEQFF. In DNA, the CDR3 is TGTGCCGTCTCACTAGCGGCCAATGAGCAGTTCTTC.

This clone was counted a single time. This chain uses TRBV13 with TRBJ2-5; TRBD1 agrees at 9 bases. Germline values: CDR1 PRHDT, CDR2 FYEKMQ (reference sequence). This CDR3 spans 15 amino acids. V dropped 5 bases and J dropped 2; count of bases not matched to a gene: 6. CDR3 nucleotide sequence: TGTGCCAGCAGCGCCGGACAGGGGACTCAAGAGACCCAGTACTTC. This gives the protein CASSAGQGTQETQYF.

This chain joins TRBV6-5 and TRBJ1-1, with D maybe TRBD1 (5 bases). V dropped 2 bases and J dropped 6 bases, with 10 bases sitting between them. The CDR3 has 13 residues. Germline V CDR1 and CDR2: MNHEY, SVGAGI. The DNA for the CDR3 is TGTGCCAGCAGTTACGGGGGGAGGGCTGAAGCTTTCTTT. Translating it yields CASSYGGRAEAFF.

The rearrangement uses TRBV11-2 and TRBJ2-1; 11 positions agree with TRBD2. Germline V gene sequence: CDR1 SGHAT, CDR2 FQNNGV. After removal of 0 bases from V and 4 bases from J, the junction contained 8 bases not matched to a gene. The CDR3 is 18 residues long. This CDR3 is CASSLDRLAGGPYNEQFF. The CDR3 coding sequence is TGTGCCAGCAGCTTAGATCGGCTAGCGGGAGGCCCGTACAATGAGCAGTTCTTC.

The rearrangement joins TRBV11-2 to TRBJ2-5; D is possibly TRBD1 (6 bases). The CDR3 length is 15 residues. Germline loops: CDR1 SGHAT, CDR2 FQNNGV. Trimming took 5 bases from V and 4 from J, leaving 17 bases between them. The CDR3 DNA reads as TGTGCCAGCAGCGCCGGAGAGGGGGTTCTAGAGACCCAGTACTTC. It encodes CASSAGEGVLETQYF.

This chain links TRBV19 with TRBJ1-1; the D is unclear. Trimming pared 3 bases from V and 5 bases from J, leaving 10 bases between. CDR1 and CDR2 (germline): LNHDA, SQIVND (reference sequence). The CDR3 is 13 residues long. CDR3 bases: TGTGCCAGTAGTATGTTGGGCATAACTGAAGCTTTCTTT. Its protein product is CASSMLGITEAFF.

Only a few counts were recorded for this clone. This rearrangement joins TRBV4-1 to TRBJ2-7; TRBD1 matches at 8 bases. With V trimmed by 4 bases and J by 6 bases, 11 bases remained unmatched. Looked up from germline, CDR1 is MGHRA and CDR2 is YSYEKL. The CDR3 is 15 amino acids. CDR3 sequence: CASSLPLGQGGEQYF. As DNA, the CDR3 is TGCGCCAGCAGCCTGCCTCTAGGACAGGGAGGCGAGCAGTACTTC.

The V and J genes are TRBV30 and TRBJ1-6, with TRBD1 as a possible D gene (6 bases). The CDR3 is 15 residues long. CDR1 and CDR2 (germline): GTSNPN, SVGIG (reference sequence). V lost 0 bases to trimming and J lost 14 bases, with 20 bases between them. The CDR3 loop reads CAWSVVRGPKAALHF. The DNA for the CDR3 is TGTGCCTGGAGTGTCGTCAGGGGCCCTAAAGCGGCCCTCCACTTT.

The DNA for the CDR3 is TGTGCCAGCAGCTTTCGAGCGGAGGGCAATGAGCAGTTCTTC. Translated, it gives CASSFRAEGNEQFF. V is TRBV5-4 and J is TRBJ2-1, with a possible D match to TRBD2 (6 bases). V was trimmed by 2 bases and J by 6 bases, leaving 12 bases between them. This CDR3 region has 14 residues. CDR1 is SGHNT and CDR2 is YYREEE in the germline V gene (reference sequence). The full variable domain, completed using reference TRBV5-4 and TRBJ2-1, is ETGVTQSPTHLIKTRGQQVTLRCSSQSGHNTVSWYQQALGQGPQFIFQYYREEENGRGNFPPRFSGLQFPNYSSELNVNALELDDSALYLCASSFRAEGNEQFFGPGTRLTVL.

The CDR3 DNA reads as TGTGCCAGTAGTAAGGCAGGGGTAGGCTACACCTTC. The encoded protein is CASSKAGVGYTF. The chain recombines TRBV19 with TRBJ1-2, with a tentative D call TRBD1 (6 bases). Trimming took off 4 bases at V and 8 bases at J, with 11 bases between the two ends. Germline V gene lookup returns CDR1 LNHDA and CDR2 SQIVND (reference sequence). There are 12 residues in the CDR3.

The chain employs TRBV25-1 and TRBJ1-1, with D possibly being TRBD1 (5 bases). In germline, CDR1 is MGHDK, CDR2 SYGVNS. Trimming removed 3 bases from V and 5 bases from J, with 7 bases in between. There are 12 residues in the CDR3. CDR3 nucleotides: TGTGCCAGCAGTGATCAGGGAACTGAAGCTTTCTTT. It encodes CASSDQGTEAFF.

The chain has TRBV28 and TRBJ2-5; 7 nucleotides match TRBD1. CDR1 MDHEN and CDR2 SYDVKM come from the germline V gene. This CDR3 has 15 residues. V gave up 1 base and J gave up 1 base; unmatched junction bases: 3. CDR3 DNA sequence: TGTGCCAGCAGTTTATCGGGACAGATCCAAGAGACCCAGTACTTC. This sequence encodes CASSLSGQIQETQYF.

This chain links TRBV28 with TRBJ2-7; D may match TRBD1 or TRBD2 (5 bases each). V lost 3 bases to trimming and J lost 6 bases, with 9 bases between them. From germline, CDR1 is MDHEN and CDR2 SYDVKM. The CDR3 spans 12 residues. CDR3 loop: CASSFWGSEQYF. CDR3 bases: TGTGCCAGCAGTTTCTGGGGGAGCGAGCAGTACTTC.

The chain links TRBV9 to TRBJ2-1; D might be TRBD1 or TRBD2, each matching 6 bases. The V gene's germline CDR1 is SGDLS and CDR2 YYNGEE. V was shortened by 0 bases and J by 1 base, with 23 bases between the two germline ends. This CDR3 contains 20 residues. The CDR3 DNA reads as TGTGCCAGCAGCGTAGCCCGACAGGAACCGGAGGGAAAGTCCTACAATGAGCAGTTCTTC. Amino acids: CASSVARQEPEGKSYNEQFF.

The chain is built from TRBV9 and TRBJ2-1, with D perhaps matching TRBD1 (6 bases). Germline CDR1 reads SGDLS; CDR2 reads YYNGEE. The V and J ends lost 3 bases and 3 bases respectively, with 10 bases between them. The CDR3 contains 14 residues. The CDR3 DNA follows: TGTGCCAGCAGCGCCGGACAGCTCTACAATGAGCAGTTCTTC. This sequence encodes CASSAGQLYNEQFF. Full variable domain (rest looked up from reference TRBV9 and TRBJ2-1): DSGVTQTPKHLITATGQRVTLRCSPRSGDLSVYWYQQSLDQGLQFLIQYYNGEERAKGNILERFSAQQFPDLHSELNLSSLELGDSALYFCASSAGQLYNEQFFGPGTRLTVL.

This chain links TRBV28 with TRBJ2-7; D assignment may be TRBD1 or TRBD2 (5 bases each). CDR1 and CDR2 from the germline V gene are MDHEN and SYDVKM. The V gene lost 3 bases and the J gene lost 6 bases, with 18 bases spanning the gap. This CDR3 has 15 residues. The CDR3 loop reads CASSFPPGGSSEQYF. The CDR3 DNA follows: TGTGCCAGCAGTTTCCCACCTGGGGGTAGCTCCGAGCAGTACTTC.

V gene TRBV6-5 combines with J gene TRBJ2-7; TRBD2 aligns across 8 bases. V shed 7 bases and J 3 bases; nucleotides not matched to a gene: 8. The CDR3 covers 14 residues. Germline V gene lookup returns CDR1 MNHEY and CDR2 SVGAGI. CDR3 DNA sequence: TGTGCCAGCACTCCCGGGGGGGACCACTACGAGCAGTACTTC. Protein: CASTPGGDHYEQYF.

Comments on this clone: The same CDR3 can be traced to other DNA sequences in this sample. The CDR3 is CASSLISYEQYF. The CDR3 region has the DNA TGTGCCAGCAGCTTGATCAGCTACGAGCAGTACTTC. This sequence joins TRBV5-5 and TRBJ2-7, with D hard to call. CDR1 SGHKS and CDR2 YYEKEE come from the germline V gene (reference sequence). The V and J ends lost 1 base and 3 bases respectively, with 5 bases between them. The length of the CDR3 is 12 residues.

This clone was counted only a few times. This specimen includes other DNA sequences encoding the same CDR3. The V call is TRBV9, the J call TRBJ2-7, with D tentatively TRBD1 or TRBD2 (5 bases each). The V gene's germline CDR1 is SGDLS and CDR2 YYNGEE. V shed 0 bases and J shed 2 bases, with 6 bases lying between them. The CDR3 is 13 residues long. As DNA, the CDR3 is TGTGCCAGCAGCGTAGGGGACCCCTACGAGCAGTACTTC. It specifies CASSVGDPYEQYF.

This clone was found once. This sequence joins TRBV9 and TRBJ2-1; 7 bases fit TRBD2. J lost 3 bases, V lost 3 bases, and 6 bases had no gene match. The CDR3 covers 15 residues. The germline V gene encodes CDR1 SGDLS and CDR2 YYNGEE. The CDR3 region has the DNA TGTGCCAGCAGCGATCTAGCGGAGAACTACAATGAGCAGTTCTTC. Amino acid sequence: CASSDLAENYNEQFF.

The chain employs TRBV29-1 and TRBJ2-7, with D perhaps matching TRBD1 or TRBD2 (5 bases each). The germline V gene encodes CDR1 SQVTM and CDR2 ANQGSEA. V was pared by 7 bases and J by 4 bases, with 17 bases between. This CDR3 comprises 13 residues. The CDR3 DNA sequence: TGCAGCGCCGAAGGGGCAGGGAGTTACGAGCAGTACTTC. Its protein product is CSAEGAGSYEQYF.

The J gene is TRBJ2-5, the V gene TRBV19, with unresolved D. Germline V gene lookup returns CDR1 LNHDA and CDR2 SQIVND (reference sequence). Trimming removed 5 bases at V and 1 base at J, with 8 bases between. CDR3 length equals 13 residues. CDR3 sequence: CASSSRFQETQYF. CDR3 sequence (DNA): TGTGCCAGTAGTTCTAGGTTCCAAGAGACCCAGTACTTC.

The genes are TRBV7-8 and TRBJ1-2; TRBD1 is a possible D gene (5 bases). The CDR3 is made up of 16 amino acids. Germline CDR1 reads SGHVS; CDR2 reads FQNEAQ. V was cut by 5 bases and J by 3 bases, with 19 bases left in between. CDR3 coding DNA: TGTGCCAGCAGCCCACCAATTTGGGGGGGAGACTATGGCTACACCTTC. It translates to CASSPPIWGGDYGYTF.

The gene calls are TRBV2 and TRBJ1-1, with D possibly being TRBD1 (5 bases). Trimming removed 5 bases from V and 8 bases from J, with 12 bases in between. CDR1 SNHLY and CDR2 FYNNEI come from the germline V gene. The CDR3 totals 12 residues. CDR3 amino acids: CASSMGGEEAFF. CDR3 coding DNA: TGTGCCAGCAGTATGGGGGGAGAAGAAGCTTTCTTT.